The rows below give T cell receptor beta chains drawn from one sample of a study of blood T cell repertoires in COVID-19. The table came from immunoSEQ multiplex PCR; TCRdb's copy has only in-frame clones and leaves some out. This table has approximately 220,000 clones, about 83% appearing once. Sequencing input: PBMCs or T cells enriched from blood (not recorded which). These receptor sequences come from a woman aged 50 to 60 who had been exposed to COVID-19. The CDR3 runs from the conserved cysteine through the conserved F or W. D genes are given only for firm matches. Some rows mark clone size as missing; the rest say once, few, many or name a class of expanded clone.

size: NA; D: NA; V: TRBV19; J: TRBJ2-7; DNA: TGTGCCAGTAGTATCACAGGGTCCCACGAGCAGTACTTC; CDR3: CASSITGSHEQYF
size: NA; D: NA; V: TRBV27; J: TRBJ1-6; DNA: TGTGCCAGCAGGTTTGGAACCTTCAGGTTAGGATCACCCCTCCACTTT; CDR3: CASRFGTFRLGSPLHF
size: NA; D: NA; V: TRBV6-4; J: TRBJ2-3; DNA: TGTGCCAGCAGTGAGGAAGGGGCCACAGATACGCAGTATTTT; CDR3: CASSEEGATDTQYF
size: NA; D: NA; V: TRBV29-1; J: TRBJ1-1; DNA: TGCAGCGCTAGTCAGGGAAACACTGAAGCTTTCTTT; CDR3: CSASQGNTEAFF
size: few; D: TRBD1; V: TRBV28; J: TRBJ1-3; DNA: TGTGCCAGCAACAGGGGATCGTGGAGCACCATATATTTT; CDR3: CASNRGSWSTIYF
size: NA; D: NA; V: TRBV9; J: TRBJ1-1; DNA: TGTGCCAGCAGCTTTTTAGAGGGGGTCACTGAAGCTTTCTTT; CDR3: CASSFLEGVTEAFF
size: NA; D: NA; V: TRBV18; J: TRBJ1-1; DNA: TGTGCCAGCTCATTTAACAGGGCGAACACTGAAGCTTTCTTT; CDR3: CASSFNRANTEAFF
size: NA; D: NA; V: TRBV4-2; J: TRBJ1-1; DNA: TGTGCCAGCAGCCCCCCGGGGGGGGTCCCAAAGGACACTGAAGCTTTCTTT; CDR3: CASSPPGGVPKDTEAFF
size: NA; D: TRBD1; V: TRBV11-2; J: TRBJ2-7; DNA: TGTGCCAGCAGCCTACAGGGGATGGACGAGCAGTACTTC; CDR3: CASSLQGMDEQYF
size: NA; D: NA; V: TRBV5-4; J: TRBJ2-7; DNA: TGTGCCAGCAGCCCCTCCCCGACAGGGACTTCGGTTGAGCAGTACTTC; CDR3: CASSPSPTGTSVEQYF
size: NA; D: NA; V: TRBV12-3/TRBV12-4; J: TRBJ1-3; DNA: TGTGCCAGCAGTCCCCCGGGTGGAAACACCATATATTTT; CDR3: CASSPPGGNTIYF